The following is a TCR beta chain sequence with its context. Its antigen is still unknown. This sample is drawn from a study of cytomegalovirus exposure and HLA in healthy donors. About the research overall: The Caucasian-associated ancestry cluster held roughly 84% of a few hundred genotyped donors. Overall study results and limits: Rarity held for most TCR sequences, but there were some public TCRs that occurred in many donors. It emerged from a later analysis that several of the most significant clusters appeared to be linked to common viral pathogens.

The CDR3 is 16 amino acids. Trimming cost V 2 bases and J 6 bases; bases outside gene matches: 0. Germline lookup yields CDR1 MNHEY and CDR2 SVGAGI. PCR primers comprised 60 Vbeta and 13 Jbeta primers. Clones were sequenced by immunoSEQ multiplex PCR, and TCRdb holds only the in-frame ones, with some missing. The sample yields around 200,000 clones, 65% to 90% seen once. The sequence was obtained from a young woman in good health and CMV-seronegative. The sample taken for sequencing was PBMCs. The rearrangement uses TRBV6-5 and TRBJ2-2, with TRBD2 matching over 16 bases. CDR3 bases: TGTGCCAGCAGTTACGGGACTAGCGGGAGGGCCGGGGAGCTGTTTTTT. This sequence encodes CASSYGTSGRAGELFF.